This TCR beta chain appears in the sequencing data of a study of blood T cell repertoires in COVID-19. Looking at the study overall: Some COVID-19 samples were acute and others convalescent; all came from the United States, Italy and Spain. T cells, B-cell-depleted T cells, or PBMCs provided the cDNA or gDNA that served as material.

Points on this clone: The sample contains more than one DNA sequence encoding this CDR3.

Authors' processing steps: Reference gene primer amplification in the assay estimated nucleated cell counts. The data were produced by immunoSEQ multiplex PCR, yet TCRdb's version contains in-frame clones alone and is incomplete. V and J calls plus clone size are reproduced from that table; the DNA served to infer D and trimming. The sample consists of more than 70,000 clones, 80% to 90% of them appearing once. Germline lookup yields CDR1 SGHVS and CDR2 FQNEAQ. The CDR3 is made up of 14 amino acids. After removal of 5 bases from V and 0 bases from J, the junction contained 4 bases not matched to a gene.

The origin of this receptor is a middle-aged man with acute or convalescent COVID-19. The specimen was peripheral blood. This chain joins TRBV7-8 and TRBJ2-7; 7 bases align to TRBD1. The chain's CDR3 is CASSARQGSYEQYF. CDR3 coding DNA: TGTGCCAGCAGCGCCAGACAGGGCTCCTACGAGCAGTACTTC. The variable domain in full, completed from reference TRBV7-8 and TRBJ2-7, reads GAGVSQSPRYKVAKRGQDVALRCDPISGHVSLFWYQQALGQGPEFLTYFQNEAQLDKSGLPSDRFFAERPEGSVSTLKIQRTQQEDSAVYLCASSARQGSYEQYFGPGTRLTVT.